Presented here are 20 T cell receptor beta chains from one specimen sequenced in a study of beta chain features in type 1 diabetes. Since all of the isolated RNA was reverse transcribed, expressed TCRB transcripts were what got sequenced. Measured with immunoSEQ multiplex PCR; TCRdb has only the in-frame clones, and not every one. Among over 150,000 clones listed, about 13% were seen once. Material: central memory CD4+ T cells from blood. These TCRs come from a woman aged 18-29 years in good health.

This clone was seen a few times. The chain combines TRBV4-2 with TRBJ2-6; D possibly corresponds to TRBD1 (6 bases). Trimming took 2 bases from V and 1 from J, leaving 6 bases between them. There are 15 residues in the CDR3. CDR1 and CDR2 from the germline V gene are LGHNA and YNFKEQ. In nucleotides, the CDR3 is TGTGCCAGCAGCCAAACAGGGTCTGGGGCCAACGTCCTGACTTTC. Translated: CASSQTGSGANVLTF.

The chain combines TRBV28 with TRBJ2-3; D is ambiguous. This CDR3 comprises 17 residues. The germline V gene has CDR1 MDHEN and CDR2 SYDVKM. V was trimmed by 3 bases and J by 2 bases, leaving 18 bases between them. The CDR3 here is CASSLPQNEVYTDTQYF. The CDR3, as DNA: TGTGCCAGCAGTTTGCCACAAAACGAGGTATACACAGATACGCAGTATTTT.

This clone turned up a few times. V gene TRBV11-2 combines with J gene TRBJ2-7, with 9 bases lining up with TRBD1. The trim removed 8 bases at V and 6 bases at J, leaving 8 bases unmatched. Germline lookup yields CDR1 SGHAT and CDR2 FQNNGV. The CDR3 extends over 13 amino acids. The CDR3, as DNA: TGTGCCAGCGGAACCGGGACAGGGTTCGAGCAGTACTTC. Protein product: CASGTGTGFEQYF.

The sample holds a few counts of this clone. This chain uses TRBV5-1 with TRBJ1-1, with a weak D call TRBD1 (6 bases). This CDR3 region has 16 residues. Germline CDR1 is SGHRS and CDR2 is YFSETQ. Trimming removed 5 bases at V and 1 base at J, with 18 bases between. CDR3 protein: CASREQGSLSNTEAFF. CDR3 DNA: TGCGCCAGCAGGGAACAGGGCTCGCTTTCGAACACTGAAGCTTTCTTT.

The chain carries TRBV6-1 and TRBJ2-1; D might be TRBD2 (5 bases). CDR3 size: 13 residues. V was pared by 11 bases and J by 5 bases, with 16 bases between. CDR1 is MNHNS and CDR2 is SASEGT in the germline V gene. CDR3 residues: CAHSNRGNNEQFF. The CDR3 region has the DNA TGTGCCCATTCCAACCGGGGAAACAATGAGCAGTTCTTC.

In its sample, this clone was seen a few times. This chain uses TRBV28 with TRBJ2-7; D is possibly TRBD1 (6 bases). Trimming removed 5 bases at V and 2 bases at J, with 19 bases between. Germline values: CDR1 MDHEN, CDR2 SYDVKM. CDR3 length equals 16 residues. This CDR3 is CASSQRGYSGAYEQYF. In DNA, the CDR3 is TGTGCCAGCAGTCAAAGGGGGTACAGTGGGGCCTACGAGCAGTACTTC. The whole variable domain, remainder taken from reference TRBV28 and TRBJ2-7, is DVKVTQSSRYLVKRTGEKVFLECVQDMDHENMFWYRQDPGLGLRLIYFSYDVKMKEKGDIPEGYSVSREKKERFSLILESASTNQTSMYLCASSQRGYSGAYEQYFGPGTRLTVT.

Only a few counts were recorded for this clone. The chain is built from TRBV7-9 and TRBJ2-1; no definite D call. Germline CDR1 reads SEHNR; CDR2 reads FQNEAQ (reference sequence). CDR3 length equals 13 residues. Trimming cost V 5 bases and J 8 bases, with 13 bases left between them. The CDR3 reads CASSPKYPDEQFF. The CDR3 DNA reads TGTGCCAGCAGCCCAAAATACCCGGATGAGCAGTTCTTC.

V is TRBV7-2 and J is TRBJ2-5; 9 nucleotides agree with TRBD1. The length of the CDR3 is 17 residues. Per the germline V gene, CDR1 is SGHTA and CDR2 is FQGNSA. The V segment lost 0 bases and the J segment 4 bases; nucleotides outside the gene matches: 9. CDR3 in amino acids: CASSLAIPGQGRETQYF. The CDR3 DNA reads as TGTGCCAGCAGCTTAGCGATTCCGGGACAGGGTCGAGAGACCCAGTACTTC.

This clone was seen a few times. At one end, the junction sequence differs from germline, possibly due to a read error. CDR3 in DNA: TGTGCCATCAGTGAGAGAGGAGAGACCCAGTACTTC. It encodes CAISERGETQYF. The chain has TRBV6-5 and TRBJ2-5, with D hard to call. The CDR3 has 12 amino acids. Germline loops: CDR1 MNHEY, CDR2 SVGAGI.

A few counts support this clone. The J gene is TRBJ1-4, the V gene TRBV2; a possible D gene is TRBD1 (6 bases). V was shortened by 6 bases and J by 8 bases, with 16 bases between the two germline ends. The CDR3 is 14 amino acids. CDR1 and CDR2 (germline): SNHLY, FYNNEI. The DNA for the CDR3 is TGTGCCAGCAGCCCGACACAGGGTGGCGAAAAACTGTTTTTT. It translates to CASSPTQGGEKLFF.

CDR3 region: CASLKRPSFYEQYF. CDR3 in DNA: TGTGCCAGCTTAAAGCGGCCGTCCTTCTACGAGCAGTACTTC. This chain uses TRBV2 with TRBJ2-7; D perhaps matches TRBD2 (5 bases). CDR3 size: 14 residues. Trimming shortened V by 8 bases and J by 3 bases, and 17 bases separated the two germline ends. Looked up from germline, CDR1 is SNHLY and CDR2 is FYNNEI.

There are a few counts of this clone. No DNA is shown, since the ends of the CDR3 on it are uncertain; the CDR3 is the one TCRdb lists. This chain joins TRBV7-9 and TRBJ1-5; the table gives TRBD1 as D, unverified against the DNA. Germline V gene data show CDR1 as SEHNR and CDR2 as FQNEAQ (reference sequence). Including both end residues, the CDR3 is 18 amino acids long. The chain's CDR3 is CASSFGQGSRYSNQPQHF.

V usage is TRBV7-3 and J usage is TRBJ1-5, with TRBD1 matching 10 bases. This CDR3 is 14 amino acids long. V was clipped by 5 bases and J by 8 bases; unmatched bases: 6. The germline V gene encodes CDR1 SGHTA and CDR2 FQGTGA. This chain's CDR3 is CASSRQGAGEPQHF. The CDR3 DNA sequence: TGTGCCAGCAGCCGACAGGGGGCCGGGGAGCCCCAGCATTTT.

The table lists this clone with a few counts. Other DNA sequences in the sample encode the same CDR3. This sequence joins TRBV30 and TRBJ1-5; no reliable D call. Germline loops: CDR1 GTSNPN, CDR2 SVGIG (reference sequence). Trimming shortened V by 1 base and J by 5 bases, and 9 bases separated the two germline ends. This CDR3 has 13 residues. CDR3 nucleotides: TGTGCCTGGAGTGCCAGAGAGGATCAGCCCCAGCATTTT. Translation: CAWSAREDQPQHF.

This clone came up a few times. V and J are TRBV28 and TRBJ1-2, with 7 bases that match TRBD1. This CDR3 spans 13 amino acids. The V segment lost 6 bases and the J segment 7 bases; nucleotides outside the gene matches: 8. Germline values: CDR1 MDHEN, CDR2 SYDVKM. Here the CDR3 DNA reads TGTGCCAGCAGCGAACAGGGGATAGGTGGCTACACCTTC. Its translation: CASSEQGIGGYTF.

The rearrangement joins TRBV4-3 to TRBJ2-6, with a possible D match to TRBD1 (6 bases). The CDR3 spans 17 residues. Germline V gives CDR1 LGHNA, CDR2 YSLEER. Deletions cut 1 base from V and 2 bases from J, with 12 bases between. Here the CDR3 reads CASSQGPQGPGANVLTF. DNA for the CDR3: TGCGCCAGCAGCCAAGGTCCACAGGGCCCTGGGGCCAACGTCCTGACTTTC.

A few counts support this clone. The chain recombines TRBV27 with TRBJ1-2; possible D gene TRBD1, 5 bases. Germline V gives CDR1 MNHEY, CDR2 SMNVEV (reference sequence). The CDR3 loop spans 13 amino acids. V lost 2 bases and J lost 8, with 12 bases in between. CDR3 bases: TGTGCCAGCAGTTTAGTAGGGGCGGAAGGCTACACCTTC. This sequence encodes CASSLVGAEGYTF.

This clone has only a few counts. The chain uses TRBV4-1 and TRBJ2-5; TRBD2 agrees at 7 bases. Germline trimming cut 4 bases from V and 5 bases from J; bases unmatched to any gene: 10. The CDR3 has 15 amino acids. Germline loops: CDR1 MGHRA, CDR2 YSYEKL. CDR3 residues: CASSLLTGGWETQYF. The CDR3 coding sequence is TGCGCCAGCAGCCTCCTTACGGGAGGCTGGGAGACCCAGTACTTC.

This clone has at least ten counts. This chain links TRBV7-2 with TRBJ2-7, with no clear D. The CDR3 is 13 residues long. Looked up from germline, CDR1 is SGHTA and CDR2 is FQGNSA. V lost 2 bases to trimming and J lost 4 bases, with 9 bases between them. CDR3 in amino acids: CASSLSPRYEQYF. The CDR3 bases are TGTGCCAGCAGCTTATCGCCCAGGTACGAGCAGTACTTC. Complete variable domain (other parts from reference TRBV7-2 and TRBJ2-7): GAGVSQSPSNKVTEKGKDVELRCDPISGHTALYWYRQSLGQGLEFLIYFQGNSAPDKSGLPSDRFSAERTGGSVSTLTIQRTQQEDSAVYLCASSLSPRYEQYFGPGTRLTVT.

CDR3 region: CASSAHRGYGYTF. The CDR3 bases are TGTGCCAGCAGTGCACACAGGGGGTATGGCTACACCTTC. The rearrangement joins TRBV6-5 to TRBJ1-2; 8 bases map to TRBD1. The CDR3 spans 13 residues. V trimming: 5 bases; J trimming: 5 bases; junction bases outside the gene matches: 4. Germline values: CDR1 MNHEY, CDR2 SVGAGI.